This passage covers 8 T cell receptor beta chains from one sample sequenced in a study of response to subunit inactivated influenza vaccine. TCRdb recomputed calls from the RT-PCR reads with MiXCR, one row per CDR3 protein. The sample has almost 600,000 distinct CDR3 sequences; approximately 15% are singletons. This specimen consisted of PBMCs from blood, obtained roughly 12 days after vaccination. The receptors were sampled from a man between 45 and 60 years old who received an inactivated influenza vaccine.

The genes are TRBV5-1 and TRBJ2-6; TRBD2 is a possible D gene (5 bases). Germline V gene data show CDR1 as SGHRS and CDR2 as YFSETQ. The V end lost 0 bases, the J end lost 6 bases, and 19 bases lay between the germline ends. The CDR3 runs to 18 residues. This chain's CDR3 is CASSLELSGFGEANVLTF. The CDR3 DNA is TGCGCCAGCAGCTTGGAATTGTCGGGGTTTGGTGAGGCCAACGTCCTGACTTTC.

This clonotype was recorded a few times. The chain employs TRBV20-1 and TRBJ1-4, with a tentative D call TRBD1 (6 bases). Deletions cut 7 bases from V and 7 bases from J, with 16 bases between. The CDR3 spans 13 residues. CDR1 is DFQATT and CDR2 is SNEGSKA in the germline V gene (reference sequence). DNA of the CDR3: TGCAGTGTCGGACAGAATCGGGGTGAAAAACTGTTTTTT. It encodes CSVGQNRGEKLFF.

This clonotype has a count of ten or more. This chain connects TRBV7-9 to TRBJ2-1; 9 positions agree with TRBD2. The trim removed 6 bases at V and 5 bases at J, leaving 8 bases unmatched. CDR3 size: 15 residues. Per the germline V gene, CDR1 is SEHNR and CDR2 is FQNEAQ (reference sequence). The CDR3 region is CASRMGLAGHNEQFF. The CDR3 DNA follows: TGTGCCAGCAGGATGGGACTAGCAGGCCACAATGAGCAGTTCTTC.

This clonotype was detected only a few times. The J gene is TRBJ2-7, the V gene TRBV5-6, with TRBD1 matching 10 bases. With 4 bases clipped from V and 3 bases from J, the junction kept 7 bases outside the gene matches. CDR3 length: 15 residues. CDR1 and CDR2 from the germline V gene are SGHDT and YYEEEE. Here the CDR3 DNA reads TGTGCCAGCAGCACTCTGACAGGGGGCGGCTACGAGCAGTACTTC. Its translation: CASSTLTGGGYEQYF.

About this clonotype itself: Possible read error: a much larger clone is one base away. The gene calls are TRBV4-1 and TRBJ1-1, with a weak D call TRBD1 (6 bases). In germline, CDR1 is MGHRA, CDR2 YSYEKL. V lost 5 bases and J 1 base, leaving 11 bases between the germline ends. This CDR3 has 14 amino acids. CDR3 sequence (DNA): TGCGCCAGCAGCTTGGGGACATCGAACACTGAAGCTTTCTTT. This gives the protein CASSLGTSNTEAFF.

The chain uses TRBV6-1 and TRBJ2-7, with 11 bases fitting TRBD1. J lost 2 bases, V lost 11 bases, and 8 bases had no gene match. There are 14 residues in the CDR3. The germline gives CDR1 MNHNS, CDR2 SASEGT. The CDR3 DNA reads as TGTGCCTTCCTGGACAGGGGGCATGCCTACGAGCAGTACTTC. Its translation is CAFLDRGHAYEQYF.

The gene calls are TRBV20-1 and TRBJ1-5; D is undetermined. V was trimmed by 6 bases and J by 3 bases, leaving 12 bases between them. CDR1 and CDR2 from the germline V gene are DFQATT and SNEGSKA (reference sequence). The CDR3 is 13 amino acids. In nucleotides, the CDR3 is TGCAGTGCCATCGAGGAGGCCAATCAGCCCCAGCATTTT. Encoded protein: CSAIEEANQPQHF.

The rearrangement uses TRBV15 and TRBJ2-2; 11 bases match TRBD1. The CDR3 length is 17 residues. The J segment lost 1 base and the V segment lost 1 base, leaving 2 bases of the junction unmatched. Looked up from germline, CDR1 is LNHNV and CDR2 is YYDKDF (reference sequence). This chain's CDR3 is CATSRGGTGGNTGELFF. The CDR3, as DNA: TGTGCCACCAGCAGAGGTGGGACAGGGGGGAACACCGGGGAGCTGTTTTTT.